This TCR beta chain comes out of a study of blood T cell repertoires in COVID-19. Study overall: The United States, Italy and Spain were the sources of the acute and convalescent COVID-19 samples.

Source study methods: Scientists estimated how many nucleated cells there were by amplifying reference gene primers. Assay used: immunoSEQ multiplex PCR; TCRdb lists only in-frame clones, some missing. The V and J calls and clone size come from that table; D and trimming were worked out from the DNA. The sample contains 250,000 to 300,000 clones, 70% to 90% of which appear only once. The specimen was peripheral blood. The receptor was derived from a man aged 60-69 years who had recovered from COVID-19.

DNA for the CDR3: TGTGCCAGCAGCCCTGACAGATCCTCTGGAAACACCATATATTTT. Translated: CASSPDRSSGNTIYF. The V call is TRBV7-2, the J call TRBJ1-3, with D possibly being TRBD1 (5 bases). From germline, CDR1 is SGHTA and CDR2 FQGNSA. Trimming pared 5 bases from V and 0 bases from J, leaving 11 bases between. The CDR3 covers 15 residues.